What follows describes a single TCR beta chain. The entry originates in a study of T cell changes during pregnancy in multiple sclerosis. V was shortened by 4 bases and J by 4 bases, with 13 bases between the two germline ends. The CDR3 extends over 15 amino acids. Germline V gene data show CDR1 as LNHDA and CDR2 as SQIVND (reference sequence). The method was immunoSEQ multiplex PCR; TCRdb's version includes in-frame clones alone and lacks a portion of them. The sample has some 49,000 clones; 90% are singletons. This TCR was recovered from a female donor in good health, enrolled as a control in a pregnancy study. The J gene is TRBJ2-2, the V gene TRBV19; D possibly corresponds to TRBD1 (6 bases). The sequencing here drew on peripheral blood, taken after pregnancy. The CDR3 DNA sequence: TGTGCCAGTAGTACCCGGACAGACCCCACCGGGGAGCTGTTTTTT. Its protein product is CASSTRTDPTGELFF.